This is a list of T cell receptor beta chains from one sample in a study of T cells expressing NK-cell markers. For each CDR3 protein, TCRdb gives one entry from its re-call of the 5' RACE reads, without DNA. The sample's table shows about half a million distinct CDR3 sequences. The sample was blood T cells: a sorted CD56 or NKG2C T cell subset, CD4+ or CD8+ T cells, or bulk PBMC T cells (not recorded which). The receptors shown here come from a woman in her forties or fifties in good health. Both conserved end residues are part of each CDR3.

v_gene: TRBV6-1; j_gene: TRBJ2-1; CDR3aa: CASSEYLAGVYNEQFF
v_gene: TRBV7-8; j_gene: TRBJ1-2; CDR3aa: CASSPLGRTALYGYTF
v_gene: TRBV3-1; j_gene: TRBJ1-3; CDR3aa: CASSQQSNTIYF
v_gene: TRBV4-2; j_gene: TRBJ1-1; CDR3aa: CASSQEGQGRAFF
v_gene: TRBV9; j_gene: TRBJ2-7; CDR3aa: CASSQSIYSYEQYF
v_gene: TRBV3-1; j_gene: TRBJ2-5; CDR3aa: CASRDTITAQYF
v_gene: TRBV6-5; j_gene: TRBJ2-2; CDR3aa: CASSSRGRRNTGELFF
v_gene: TRBV7-9; j_gene: TRBJ1-4; CDR3aa: CASSPRQGAEKLFF
v_gene: TRBV20-1; j_gene: TRBJ1-2; CDR3aa: CSARDLAASYGYTF
v_gene: TRBV7-9; j_gene: TRBJ1-1; CDR3aa: CASSRMFRDRGAEAFF
v_gene: TRBV10-3; j_gene: TRBJ2-7; CDR3aa: CAISVRTSGTSYEQYF
v_gene: TRBV19; j_gene: TRBJ2-1; CDR3aa: CASRLAGDTYNEQFF
v_gene: TRBV5-1; j_gene: TRBJ1-2; CDR3aa: CASSADAGYGYTF
v_gene: TRBV12-3/TRBV12-4; j_gene: TRBJ1-2; CDR3aa: CASSWGVLNYGYTF
v_gene: TRBV3-1; j_gene: TRBJ1-3; CDR3aa: CASSNRQGVVGNTIYF
v_gene: TRBV5-6; j_gene: TRBJ1-6; CDR3aa: CASSFSRGWGNSPLHF
v_gene: TRBV20-1; j_gene: TRBJ2-5; CDR3aa: CSARDDGKVEAEETQYF
v_gene: TRBV7-2; j_gene: TRBJ2-7; CDR3aa: CASSLNLGSTYEQYF
v_gene: TRBV11-3; j_gene: TRBJ2-3; CDR3aa: CASSYGVGGTDTQYF
v_gene: TRBV12-5; j_gene: TRBJ2-2; CDR3aa: CASGLVSGGIAGELFF
v_gene: TRBV18; j_gene: TRBJ2-1; CDR3aa: CASSRRDYNEQFF
v_gene: TRBV5-1; j_gene: TRBJ1-4; CDR3aa: CASTITGTGNEKLFF